Listed here are 26 T cell receptor beta chains from one sample, sequenced in a study of T cells after yellow fever vaccination. Each CDR3 protein gets one entry after TCRdb re-called the 5' RACE reads with MiXCR. The sample includes under 55,000 distinct CDR3 sequences, 6.8% of them seen just once. The source material was CD8+ T cells not binding an NS4B(214-222) dextramer, sorted from PBMCs, sampled 45 days after the yellow fever booster vaccination. These receptors all stem from a man younger than 45 who received the YFV17D yellow fever vaccine.

Worth noting for this clonotype: Possible read error: a much larger clone is one base away. The chain employs TRBV12-3 or TRBV12-4 and TRBJ2-7; D gene unclear. CDR3 length: 15 residues. Trimming shortened V by 6 bases and J by 0 bases, and 15 bases separated the two germline ends. Written as DNA, the CDR3 is TGTGCCAGCAGCCCTGATCTGGACGGCTCCTACGAGCAGTACTTC. Its translation: CASSPDLDGSYEQYF.

This clonotype was observed many times. The genes are TRBV14 and TRBJ2-5; the match to TRBD2 covers 14 bases. Germline V gene sequence: CDR1 SGHDN, CDR2 FVKESK. The CDR3 is 19 residues long. V dropped 1 base and J dropped 5; count of bases not matched to a gene: 12. The CDR3 nucleotides read TGTGCCAGCAGCCAAGGGGTTCCGGGACTAGCGGGAGAGGCGGAGACCCAGTACTTC. Translation: CASSQGVPGLAGEAETQYF. The entire variable domain, with the rest obtained from reference TRBV14 and TRBJ2-5, is as follows: EAGVTQFPSHSVIEKGQTVTLRCDPISGHDNLYWYRRVMGKEIKFLLHFVKESKQDESGMPNNRFLAERTGGTYSTLKVQPAELEDSGVYFCASSQGVPGLAGEAETQYFGPGTRLLVL.

In its sample, this clonotype was seen many times. The chain has TRBV4-3 and TRBJ1-2; maybe TRBD1 (6 bases). This CDR3 contains 15 residues. The germline gives CDR1 LGHNA, CDR2 YSLEER. Trimming removed 0 bases at V and 2 bases at J, with 10 bases between. The CDR3 here is CASSQEGQSNYGYTF. Written as DNA, the CDR3 is TGCGCCAGCAGCCAAGAAGGACAGAGCAACTATGGCTACACCTTC.

This clonotype appeared many times. V usage is TRBV27 and J usage is TRBJ2-1; 11 nucleotides agree with TRBD1. Germline CDR1 MNHEY, CDR2 SMNVEV (reference sequence). The CDR3 extends over 15 amino acids. Germline trimming cut 8 bases from V and 8 bases from J; bases unmatched to any gene: 11. The CDR3 nucleotides are TGTGCCAGCGGATCCGGGACAGGGGGTCGGGATGAGCAGTTCTTC. It yields the protein CASGSGTGGRDEQFF.

This sequence joins TRBV7-9 and TRBJ2-7; no clear D. Trimming stripped 5 bases from V and 6 bases from J, with 11 bases between. Germline V gene sequence: CDR1 SEHNR, CDR2 FQNEAQ (reference sequence). The CDR3 sequence is 12 residues long. The DNA of the CDR3 is TGTGCCAGCAGCCCAGCTGGCGGCGAGCAGTACTTC. Protein: CASSPAGGEQYF. The full variable domain, with the rest looked up from reference TRBV7-9 and TRBJ2-7, is DTGVSQNPRHKITKRGQNVTFRCDPISEHNRLYWYRQTLGQGPEFLTYFQNEAQLEKSRLLSDRFSAERPKGSFSTLEIQRTEQGDSAMYLCASSPAGGEQYFGPGTRLTVT.

The rearrangement joins TRBV6-5 to TRBJ2-2, with TRBD1 matching 7 bases. Germline CDR1 MNHEY, CDR2 SVGAGI. This CDR3 is built from 15 residues. After removal of 2 bases from V and 6 bases from J, the junction contained 6 bases not matched to a gene. The CDR3 region is CASSYERQGSGELFF. CDR3 bases: TGTGCCAGCAGTTACGAGAGACAGGGTTCCGGGGAGCTGTTTTTT.

This clonotype was counted many times. V usage is TRBV28 and J usage is TRBJ1-1, with D unclear. Germline assignment: CDR1 MDHEN and CDR2 SYDVKM. CDR3 length: 14 residues. V was cut by 2 bases and J by 5 bases, with 12 bases left in between. CDR3 protein: CASSLGSAATEAFF. Here the CDR3 DNA reads TGTGCCAGCAGTTTAGGGTCGGCGGCTACTGAAGCTTTCTTT.

This clonotype was recorded a few times. The V call is TRBV19, the J call TRBJ2-1; the match to TRBD2 covers 14 bases. V was clipped by 0 bases and J by 0 bases; unmatched bases: 7. From germline, CDR1 is LNHDA and CDR2 SQIVND (reference sequence). The CDR3 is 20 residues long. CDR3: CASSIDWTSGRPSSYNEQFF. The CDR3 DNA is TGTGCCAGTAGTATAGATTGGACTAGCGGGAGGCCAAGCTCCTACAATGAGCAGTTCTTC. The full variable domain, its missing parts supplied by reference TRBV19 and TRBJ2-1, is DGGITQSPKYLFRKEGQNVTLSCEQNLNHDAMYWYRQDPGQGLRLIYYSQIVNDFQKGDIAEGYSVSREKKESFPLTVTSAQKNPTAFYLCASSIDWTSGRPSSYNEQFFGPGTRLTVL.

Ten or more counts support this clonotype. This chain links TRBV20-1 with TRBJ2-1; 11 nucleotides line up with TRBD2. The CDR3 has 18 amino acids. Per germline, CDR1 DFQATT and CDR2 SNEGSKA (reference sequence). J was trimmed by 8 bases and V by 6 bases; bases with no gene match: 21. CDR3 sequence: CSAPGWGLAGGPSDEQFF. The CDR3 nucleotides read TGCAGTGCCCCGGGATGGGGGTTAGCGGGAGGGCCCTCGGATGAGCAGTTCTTC.

At least ten counts were recorded for this clonotype. J is TRBJ2-7 and V is TRBV29-1; D not resolved. The V end lost 4 bases, the J end lost 1 base, and 5 bases lay between the germline ends. CDR1 SQVTM and CDR2 ANQGSEA come from the germline V gene. This CDR3 spans 11 amino acids. The CDR3, as DNA: TGCAGCGTTGGGCAGTCCTACGAGCAGTACTTC. Amino acids: CSVGQSYEQYF.

This clonotype was counted at least ten times. V gene TRBV6-5 combines with J gene TRBJ2-7; TRBD2 matches 10 bases. The CDR3 contains 18 residues. Looked up from germline, CDR1 is MNHEY and CDR2 is SVGAGI. The junction had 18 bases not matched to a gene; V was cut back by 8 bases and J by 2 bases. The CDR3 region is CASHGASGRDGSPYEQYF. CDR3 nucleotide sequence: TGTGCCAGCCACGGGGCTAGCGGGAGAGATGGGTCCCCCTACGAGCAGTACTTC.

In this sample, this clonotype turned up many times. The rearrangement joins TRBV12-3 or TRBV12-4 to TRBJ2-5; 7 bases map to TRBD2. V lost 10 bases and J lost 2; bases outside the gene matches: 13. The CDR3 runs 15 residues. Here the CDR3 reads CATSTRGESQETQYF. The CDR3 nucleotides are TGTGCCACTTCTACCCGGGGGGAGAGTCAAGAGACCCAGTACTTC.

This clonotype was detected only a few times. This chain joins TRBV18 and TRBJ2-7, with D possibly being TRBD1 or TRBD2 (6 bases each). The germline V gene has CDR1 KGHSH and CDR2 LQKENI. This CDR3 region has 16 residues. With 4 bases removed from V and 2 bases from J, the gap between germline ends came to 18 bases. CDR3 amino acids: CASSLPTGRQAYEQYF. CDR3 coding DNA: TGTGCCAGCTCACTCCCAACAGGGAGGCAAGCCTACGAGCAGTACTTC.

This clonotype was detected many times. The rearrangement uses TRBV24-1 and TRBJ1-6; D not certain. The germline gives CDR1 KGHDR, CDR2 SFDVKD. V lost 4 bases, J lost 9 bases, and 15 bases lay in between. CDR3 length: 15 residues. CDR3 nucleotide sequence: TGTGCCACCAGTGACACGGATCTAAGAGGTTCACCCCTCCACTTT. The encoded protein is CATSDTDLRGSPLHF.

This clonotype was seen only a few times. Written as DNA, the CDR3 is TGTGCCAGCAGCCAAGATCCAGCGGGCCCTTACACAGATACGCAGTATTTT. Its translation is CASSQDPAGPYTDTQYF. The genes are TRBV3-1 and TRBJ2-3, with D possibly being TRBD2 (6 bases). The CDR3 covers 17 residues. V was clipped by 0 bases and J by 2 bases, with 15 bases between them. CDR1 and CDR2 (germline): LGHDT, YNNKEL (reference sequence).

This clonotype has ten or more counts. The chain links TRBV5-1 to TRBJ1-2, with a possible D match to TRBD1 (5 bases). This CDR3 is 15 amino acids long. Germline CDR1 is SGHRS and CDR2 is YFSETQ. Between the trimmed V and J ends, which lost 2 bases and 8 bases, there was a span of 19 bases. The CDR3 region is CASSFDQGGVDGYTF. CDR3 DNA: TGCGCCAGCAGCTTTGACCAGGGTGGGGTTGACGGCTACACCTTC.

This clonotype was counted ten times or more. V is TRBV7-9 and J is TRBJ2-5; D is undetermined. The V gene lost 0 bases and the J gene lost 2 bases, with 7 bases spanning the gap. CDR1 is SEHNR, CDR2 FQNEAQ, per germline (reference sequence). The CDR3 consists of 14 residues. The CDR3: CASSLASYQETQYF. As DNA, the CDR3 is TGTGCCAGCAGCTTAGCCTCGTATCAAGAGACCCAGTACTTC.

This clonotype was counted a few times. The V call is TRBV30, the J call TRBJ2-2; D is undetermined. This CDR3 comprises 13 residues. Germline lookup yields CDR1 GTSNPN and CDR2 SVGIG (reference sequence). Deletions cut 0 bases from V and 6 bases from J, with 8 bases between. The CDR3 DNA sequence: TGTGCCTGGAGTGTCGCAGGCCCCGGGGAGCTGTTTTTT. It specifies CAWSVAGPGELFF.

This clonotype appeared many times. J is TRBJ2-1 and V is TRBV19; TRBD2 agrees at 7 bases. In germline, CDR1 is LNHDA, CDR2 SQIVND (reference sequence). The CDR3 has 15 amino acids. The junction had 12 bases not matched to a gene; V was cut back by 5 bases and J by 8 bases. The DNA for the CDR3 is TGTGCCAGTAGTGCTGTTACTAGCGTCATCGATGAGCAGTTCTTC. Its translation: CASSAVTSVIDEQFF.

There are many counts of this clonotype. The CDR3 loop is CASSPPLAGGSNEQFF. The CDR3 DNA is TGCGCCAGCAGCCCCCCACTAGCGGGAGGGTCAAATGAGCAGTTCTTC. The rearrangement joins TRBV4-1 to TRBJ2-1; 13 bases line up with TRBD2. Germline V CDR1 and CDR2: MGHRA, YSYEKL. This CDR3 region has 16 residues. V shed 4 bases, J shed 7 bases, and the junction held 7 bases outside the gene matches.

The table lists this clonotype with a few counts. The chain uses TRBV6-5 and TRBJ2-7, with 7 bases lining up with TRBD1. V dropped 4 bases and J dropped 6; count of bases not matched to a gene: 3. Germline loops: CDR1 MNHEY, CDR2 SVGAGI. The CDR3 length is 12 residues. The CDR3, as DNA: TGTGCCAGCAGTTCTCCAGGGGGCGAGCAGTACTTC. Its translation: CASSSPGGEQYF.

This clonotype was counted many times. The chain has TRBV2 and TRBJ2-7; 13 nucleotides align to TRBD2. CDR1 and CDR2 (germline): SNHLY, FYNNEI. The CDR3 runs to 15 residues. The V gene end was trimmed by 4 bases and the J gene end by 1 base; junction bases not matched to a gene: 1. The CDR3 sequence: CASSGTSGRSYEQYF. The CDR3 DNA reads TGTGCCAGCAGTGGGACTAGCGGGAGATCCTACGAGCAGTACTTC.

This clonotype was detected ten times or more. The chain joins TRBV7-2 to TRBJ2-7, with 8 bases identical to TRBD1. CDR3 length equals 14 residues. In germline, CDR1 is SGHTA, CDR2 FQGNSA. V lost 5 bases and J lost 5; bases outside the gene matches: 8. The DNA for the CDR3 is TGTGCCAGCAGCCCACAGGGGGGATGGAACGAGCAGTACTTC. Amino acid sequence: CASSPQGGWNEQYF.

This clonotype was recorded many times. J is TRBJ2-7 and V is TRBV27, with 8 positions matching TRBD1. Germline-derived CDR1 and CDR2 are MNHEY and SMNVEV (reference sequence). The CDR3 totals 13 residues. J lost 6 bases, V lost 6 bases, and 7 bases had no gene match. Here the CDR3 DNA reads TGTGCCAGCAGCATCGGACAGGGAAGCGAGCAGTACTTC. Translated: CASSIGQGSEQYF.

The sample holds a few counts of this clonotype. The CDR3 region is CSARDRELTPANTGELFF. CDR3 sequence (DNA): TGCAGTGCTAGGGACAGGGAGCTTACCCCCGCGAACACCGGGGAGCTGTTTTTT. The V call is TRBV20-1, the J call TRBJ2-2; 8 nucleotides line up with TRBD1. V gave up 3 bases and J gave up 0 bases; unmatched junction bases: 12. The CDR3 has 18 residues. Germline V gene lookup returns CDR1 DFQATT and CDR2 SNEGSKA (reference sequence).

This clonotype showed up many times. The chain links TRBV28 to TRBJ2-5; D gene uncertain. Looked up from germline, CDR1 is MDHEN and CDR2 is SYDVKM. Between the trimmed V and J ends, which lost 5 bases and 2 bases, there was a span of 12 bases. The CDR3 is made up of 14 amino acids. The CDR3 sequence is CASSPVEIQETQYF. The CDR3, as DNA: TGTGCCAGCAGTCCGGTGGAGATACAAGAGACCCAGTACTTC.